The 27 T cell receptor beta chains below were found in one sample sequenced in a study of regulatory T cells in long-lasting Graves disease. The time point was: persistent/refractory GD, antithyroid drugs over 5 years with positive TRAb. TCR sequences were obtained from RNA taken from PBMCs. Both iRepertoire HTBI primers and Arm-PCR of CDR3 regions were used to build the TCR beta libraries. Using its own MiXCR run on the multiplex PCR reads, TCRdb lists one record per CDR3 protein. The sample consists of about 470,000 distinct CDR3 sequences, 20% to 25% of them appearing once. The source material was peripheral blood mononuclear cells (PBMCs), sampled when the disease was refractory, from a patient treated with antithyroid drugs. These receptors originate from a female donor with Graves disease.

The sample holds many counts of this clonotype. J is TRBJ1-1 and V is TRBV12-3 or TRBV12-4, with no clear D. The CDR3 runs 13 residues. Trimming shortened V by 7 bases and J by 1 base, and 10 bases separated the two germline ends. DNA of the CDR3: TGTGCCAGCAAGGCGTCGGCGAACACTGAAGCTTTCTTT. It specifies CASKASANTEAFF.

The V and J genes are TRBV24-1 and TRBJ2-2; no definite D call. With 7 bases removed from V and 0 bases from J, the gap between germline ends came to 11 bases. The CDR3 covers 15 residues. The germline V gene has CDR1 KGHDR and CDR2 SFDVKD. The CDR3 loop is CATSPEDPNTGELFF. As DNA, the CDR3 is TGTGCCACCAGCCCGGAAGATCCGAACACCGGGGAGCTGTTTTTT.

V gene TRBV6-1 combines with J gene TRBJ1-6; possible D gene TRBD1, 6 bases. The V end was cut by 6 bases, the J end by 6 bases, with 15 bases between. The CDR3 extends over 15 amino acids. Germline V gene lookup returns CDR1 MNHNS and CDR2 SASEGT. As DNA, the CDR3 is TGTGCCAGCAGACCACCAGGACAGCCTAATTCACCCCTCCACTTT. Translation gives CASRPPGQPNSPLHF.

This clonotype was detected ten times or more. The CDR3 loop reads CASSLLTSGHHEQYF. DNA of the CDR3: TGTGCCAGCAGCCTACTGACTAGCGGGCACCACGAGCAGTACTTC. V and J are TRBV14 and TRBJ2-7, with TRBD2 matching over 10 bases. V dropped 4 bases and J dropped 5; count of bases not matched to a gene: 8. Germline CDR1 SGHDN, CDR2 FVKESK. This CDR3 contains 15 residues.

This clonotype was observed at least ten times. The chain couples TRBV6-1 to TRBJ1-1; D gene uncertain. Trimming left V 8 bases short and J 8 bases short, with 18 bases between. This CDR3 region has 13 residues. CDR1 MNHNS and CDR2 SASEGT come from the germline V gene. The CDR3 DNA is TGTGCCAGCCGAAGTCGGACGGCAGAGGAAGCTTTCTTT. Translated: CASRSRTAEEAFF.

This clonotype was observed many times. The V call is TRBV2, the J call TRBJ2-7; D is possibly TRBD1 or TRBD2 (5 bases each). Per the germline V gene, CDR1 is SNHLY and CDR2 is FYNNEI. V was shortened by 3 bases and J by 2 bases, with 14 bases between the two germline ends. There are 15 residues in the CDR3. The CDR3 region is CASSDVASRAYEQYF. The CDR3 DNA reads TGTGCCAGCAGTGATGTGGCTAGCAGGGCCTACGAGCAGTACTTC.

This clonotype was seen repeatedly, ten times or more. This chain uses TRBV29-1 with TRBJ1-1; TRBD1 might be the D (5 bases). CDR3 length equals 13 residues. V was trimmed by 3 bases and J by 5 bases, leaving 13 bases between them. The germline CDR1 and CDR2 sequences are SQVTM and ANQGSEA. Here the CDR3 reads CSVDGHWETEAFF. The CDR3 region has the DNA TGCAGCGTTGACGGACACTGGGAGACTGAAGCTTTCTTT.

V usage is TRBV30 and J usage is TRBJ2-2; possible D gene TRBD1, 5 bases. Germline V lookup: CDR1 GTSNPN, CDR2 SVGIG (reference sequence). This CDR3 has 16 amino acids. V was cut by 0 bases and J by 3 bases, with 14 bases left in between. CDR3 protein: CAWSVPSQGYTGELFF. The CDR3 DNA is TGTGCCTGGAGTGTACCAAGCCAGGGATACACCGGGGAGCTGTTTTTT. Full variable domain (rest looked up from reference TRBV30 and TRBJ2-2): SQTIHQWPATLVQPVGSPLSLECTVEGTSNPNLYWYRQAAGRGLQLLFYSVGIGQISSEVPQNLSASRPQDRQFILSSKKLLLSDSGFYLCAWSVPSQGYTGELFFGEGSRLTVL.

This clonotype has just a few counts. This chain links TRBV5-1 with TRBJ2-2, with D hard to call. This CDR3 is built from 14 residues. V was pared by 2 bases and J by 5 bases, with 10 bases between. CDR1 SGHRS and CDR2 YFSETQ come from the germline V gene. Written as DNA, the CDR3 is TGCGCCAGCAGCTTCGCAGGAGCTACCGGGGAGCTGTTTTTT. Its protein is CASSFAGATGELFF.

The rearrangement joins TRBV7-9 to TRBJ1-5; no definite D call. The germline V and J ends were trimmed by 5 bases and 0 bases, with 29 bases remaining between them. Germline V gives CDR1 SEHNR, CDR2 FQNEAQ (reference sequence). The CDR3 sequence is 21 residues long. The CDR3 sequence: CASSPGLRSEKGPHSNQPQHF. For the CDR3, the DNA is TGTGCCAGCAGCCCCGGCCTGCGGTCCGAAAAAGGCCCCCATAGCAATCAGCCCCAGCATTTT.

This clonotype was counted many times. The chain joins TRBV28 to TRBJ1-1; D perhaps matches TRBD1 (6 bases). CDR3 length: 14 amino acids. Germline V gives CDR1 MDHEN, CDR2 SYDVKM. Deletions cut 3 bases from V and 1 base from J, with 9 bases between. CDR3 in DNA: TGTGCCAGCAGTTTTGACAGGAAGAACACTGAAGCTTTCTTT. Translation gives CASSFDRKNTEAFF.

This clonotype appeared many times. The rearrangement links TRBV2 to TRBJ1-5; D ambiguous. Germline V gene lookup returns CDR1 SNHLY and CDR2 FYNNEI. The CDR3 consists of 14 residues. V lost 1 base and J lost 2, with 6 bases in between. Here the CDR3 reads CASSEVAGNQPQHF. CDR3 nucleotides: TGTGCCAGCAGTGAAGTAGCGGGCAATCAGCCCCAGCATTTT.

This clonotype was observed many times. The V gene is TRBV6-5, the J gene TRBJ1-1; 9 nucleotides match TRBD1. The CDR3 is 13 amino acids. Trimming removed 4 bases from V and 7 bases from J; junction bases left unmatched: 4. Germline CDR1 reads MNHEY; CDR2 reads SVGAGI. CDR3 sequence (DNA): TGTGCCAGCAGTTCCGACAGGGGGGTTGAAGCTTTCTTT. Its translation is CASSSDRGVEAFF.

The gene calls are TRBV6-2 or TRBV6-3 and TRBJ2-4; 7 bases are shared with TRBD2. CDR3 size: 16 residues. V lost 8 bases and J lost 3; bases outside the gene matches: 13. Germline lookup yields CDR1 MNHEY and CDR2 SVGEGT. CDR3 amino acids: CASVPGRASDKNIQYF. The CDR3 DNA sequence: TGTGCCAGCGTGCCGGGGAGGGCTTCAGACAAAAACATTCAGTACTTC.

There are a few counts of this clonotype. This chain joins TRBV7-9 and TRBJ1-4, with 9 bases that match TRBD1. Trimming at V came to 6 bases and at J to 11 bases, leaving 16 bases not matched to a gene. The CDR3 has 16 residues. Germline V gene sequence: CDR1 SEHNR, CDR2 FQNEAQ (reference sequence). The CDR3 loop is CASSFTSGTGKGKLFF. The CDR3 DNA is TGTGCCAGCAGTTTCACCTCCGGGACAGGGAAGGGGAAACTGTTTTTT.

The rearrangement links TRBV9 to TRBJ2-3; a possible D gene is TRBD1 (5 bases). The CDR3 loop spans 14 amino acids. CDR1 is SGDLS and CDR2 is YYNGEE in the germline V gene. V lost 6 bases, J lost 2 bases, and 13 bases lay in between. CDR3 nucleotide sequence: TGTGCCAGCAACAATGGACAAATCACAGATACGCAGTATTTT. Translating it yields CASNNGQITDTQYF. Full variable domain (rest looked up from reference TRBV9 and TRBJ2-3): DSGVTQTPKHLITATGQRVTLRCSPRSGDLSVYWYQQSLDQGLQFLIQYYNGEERAKGNILERFSAQQFPDLHSELNLSSLELGDSALYFCASNNGQITDTQYFGPGTRLTVL.

This clonotype occurred a few times. The chain is built from TRBV5-5 and TRBJ2-7; no definite D call. The CDR3 spans 13 residues. The V gene lost 0 bases and the J gene lost 6 bases, with 10 bases spanning the gap. Germline V gives CDR1 SGHKS, CDR2 YYEKEE (reference sequence). The CDR3 is CASSLGVDREQYF. The CDR3, as DNA: TGTGCCAGCAGCTTGGGGGTAGACCGCGAGCAGTACTTC.

This clonotype was counted once. The chain is built from TRBV4-1 and TRBJ2-5, with TRBD2 identical over 7 bases. Germline assignment: CDR1 MGHRA and CDR2 YSYEKL. V gave up 1 base and J gave up 0 bases; unmatched junction bases: 8. The CDR3 covers 17 residues. The chain's CDR3 is CASSQGRLGGYQETQYF. The DNA of the CDR3 is TGCGCCAGCAGCCAAGGCCGGCTGGGGGGGTACCAAGAGACCCAGTACTTC.

This clonotype was seen more than once but under ten times. This rearrangement joins TRBV10-1 to TRBJ1-6; D call uncertain. Trimming cost V 0 bases and J 8 bases, with 8 bases left between them. CDR3 length: 14 amino acids. Germline V CDR1 and CDR2: WNHNN, SYGVQD (reference sequence). CDR3 amino acids: CASSESLSDSPLHF. The CDR3 DNA reads TGCGCCAGCAGTGAGTCGCTGTCGGATTCACCCCTCCACTTT.

This clonotype was counted a single time. An end of the junction differs from the germline gene, which may be a read error. The rearrangement joins TRBV6-2 or TRBV6-3 to TRBJ2-5; 7 bases are a match to TRBD2. This CDR3 is 14 amino acids long. Germline V gene data show CDR1 as MNHEY and CDR2 as SVGEGT. The CDR3 region is CASSYSGGEETLYF. CDR3 nucleotides: TGTGCCAGCAGTTACTCGGGGGGGGAAGAGACCCTGTACTTC.

The J gene is TRBJ1-1, the V gene TRBV19; D gene unclear. The germline CDR1 and CDR2 sequences are LNHDA and SQIVND (reference sequence). V shed 10 bases and J shed 4 bases, with 22 bases lying between them. The CDR3 covers 15 residues. CDR3 sequence: CATSTGPTMSTEAFF. Here the CDR3 DNA reads TGTGCCACTTCGACGGGTCCCACTATGAGCACTGAAGCTTTCTTT.

This clonotype was seen ten or more times. The CDR3 sequence is CASSEKGLEGTEAFF. DNA for the CDR3: TGTGCCAGCAGTGAAAAGGGTCTGGAGGGAACTGAAGCTTTCTTT. The J gene is TRBJ1-1, the V gene TRBV25-1; D call uncertain. The germline CDR1 and CDR2 sequences are MGHDK and SYGVNS. V shed 2 bases and J shed 5 bases, with 15 bases lying between them. The CDR3 contains 15 residues.

CDR3 loop: CASSVGQINQPQHF. The CDR3 DNA is TGTGCCAGTAGTGTGGGACAGATCAATCAGCCCCAGCATTTT. V is TRBV19 and J is TRBJ1-5, with 7 bases aligning to TRBD1. After removal of 5 bases from V and 3 bases from J, the junction contained 4 bases not matched to a gene. The germline gives CDR1 LNHDA, CDR2 SQIVND (reference sequence). The CDR3 runs to 14 residues.

The chain is built from TRBV5-1 and TRBJ1-4, with D possibly matching TRBD1 (5 bases). The germline CDR1 and CDR2 sequences are SGHRS and YFSETQ. The CDR3 covers 16 residues. With 4 bases removed from V and 0 bases from J, the gap between germline ends came to 13 bases. The CDR3, as DNA: TGCGCCAGCAGCATCGGGACGTTCGCAACTAATGAAAAACTGTTTTTT. This sequence encodes CASSIGTFATNEKLFF.

This clonotype showed up many times. V usage is TRBV2 and J usage is TRBJ2-7; D unclear. V dropped 6 bases and J dropped 3 bases, with 12 bases sitting between them. The CDR3 is 13 amino acids. CDR1 is SNHLY and CDR2 is FYNNEI in the germline V gene. CDR3 bases: TGTGCCAGCAGCCAAATACGTTACTACGAGCAGTACTTC. Protein product: CASSQIRYYEQYF.

A few counts support this clonotype. This chain uses TRBV7-6 with TRBJ2-2; D gene uncertain. The germline V and J ends were trimmed by 0 bases and 0 bases, with 17 bases remaining between them. The germline V gene has CDR1 SGHVS and CDR2 FNYEAQ. The CDR3 extends over 19 amino acids. CDR3 region: CASSLAHPGRLSNTGELFF. The CDR3 DNA reads as TGTGCCAGCAGCTTAGCCCACCCTGGCAGGCTTTCGAACACCGGGGAGCTGTTTTTT.

This clonotype was counted only a few times. This chain connects TRBV3-1 to TRBJ2-5; no firm D call. The CDR3 is 14 amino acids. Trimming stripped 2 bases from V and 4 bases from J, with 11 bases between. CDR1 and CDR2 (germline): LGHDT, YNNKEL (reference sequence). The CDR3 loop reads CASSQIVLSETQYF. CDR3 nucleotide sequence: TGTGCCAGCAGCCAAATCGTCCTCTCAGAGACCCAGTACTTC.